This passage covers 30 T cell receptor beta chains from one sample sequenced in a study of T cell responses to AZD1222 COVID-19 vaccine. The data were produced by immunoSEQ multiplex PCR, yet TCRdb's version contains in-frame clones alone and is incomplete. The table lists under 150,000 clones, around 87% of them singletons. Material: peripheral blood, obtained on day 0 of AZD1222 vaccination. These receptors were taken from an adult in good health.

V usage is TRBV6-5 and J usage is TRBJ2-5, with D perhaps TRBD1 or TRBD2 (6 bases each). The CDR3 is 15 residues long. Trimming removed 2 bases at V and 5 bases at J, with 15 bases between. Germline CDR1 MNHEY, CDR2 SVGAGI. The CDR3 coding sequence is TGTGCCAGCAGTTACGTTCGGGGGCTGAGGGAGACCCAGTACTTC. This translates into CASSYVRGLRETQYF.

This clone was counted once. The CDR3 bases are TGTGCCAGCAAAGACTCTACCGGGACCGCGGCTTCACCCCTCCACTTT. This codes for CASKDSTGTAASPLHF. This chain links TRBV2 with TRBJ1-6; TRBD1 is a possible D gene (5 bases). The CDR3 length is 16 residues. Trimming removed 7 bases at V and 9 bases at J, with 22 bases between. The germline gives CDR1 SNHLY, CDR2 FYNNEI.

The CDR3 spells CASSRAEGSFGAFF. In DNA, the CDR3 is TGTGCCAGCAGCCGGGCGGAAGGGAGCTTCGGAGCTTTCTTT. The chain links TRBV3-1 (or the pseudogene TRBV3-2) to TRBJ1-1; no definite D call. Trimming stripped 4 bases from V and 10 bases from J, with 19 bases between. Looked up from germline, CDR1 is LGHDT and CDR2 is YNNKEL (reference sequence). The CDR3 consists of 14 residues.

This chain connects TRBV4-2 to TRBJ2-7; 8 nucleotides line up with TRBD1. CDR3 length: 16 residues. The J segment lost 2 bases and the V segment lost 4 bases, leaving 10 bases of the junction unmatched. Germline V gene data show CDR1 as LGHNA and CDR2 as YNFKEQ. CDR3 amino acids: CASSLIPGQAAYEQYF. The DNA of the CDR3 is TGTGCCAGCAGCCTAATACCGGGACAGGCGGCCTACGAGCAGTACTTC.

The V and J genes are TRBV9 and TRBJ2-7, with 9 bases fitting TRBD1. Germline values: CDR1 SGDLS, CDR2 YYNGEE. CDR3 length equals 16 residues. J was trimmed by 4 bases and V by 3 bases; bases with no gene match: 11. As DNA, the CDR3 is TGTGCCAGCAGCGGGACCGGGAGACAGGGGGTTTACGAGCAGTACTTC. Translating it yields CASSGTGRQGVYEQYF. The entire variable domain, with the rest obtained from reference TRBV9 and TRBJ2-7, is as follows: DSGVTQTPKHLITATGQRVTLRCSPRSGDLSVYWYQQSLDQGLQFLIQYYNGEERAKGNILERFSAQQFPDLHSELNLSSLELGDSALYFCASSGTGRQGVYEQYFGPGTRLTVT.

The V and J genes are TRBV2 and TRBJ1-1; D unclear. V lost 4 bases to trimming and J lost 5 bases, with 11 bases between them. Germline V gene sequence: CDR1 SNHLY, CDR2 FYNNEI. The CDR3 length is 13 residues. Written as DNA, the CDR3 is TGTGCCAGCAGTGCGAGGTTTGTAACTGAAGCTTTCTTT. The encoded protein is CASSARFVTEAFF.

The V and J genes are TRBV4-1 and TRBJ1-5, with 8 bases that match TRBD1. The CDR3 covers 15 residues. The V and J ends lost 4 bases and 5 bases, in that order; junction bases with no gene match: 7. CDR1 and CDR2 from the germline V gene are MGHRA and YSYEKL. The CDR3 nucleotides are TGCGCCAGCAGCCTAGGACAGGGCTCCGATCAGCCCCAGCATTTT. It translates to CASSLGQGSDQPQHF.

The rearrangement links TRBV6-5 to TRBJ2-7; 7 bases fit TRBD2. From germline, CDR1 is MNHEY and CDR2 SVGAGI. Unmatched junction bases numbered 12, after V lost 6 bases and J lost 1 base. The CDR3 length is 16 residues. The CDR3 here is CASSYGVGLGSYEQYF. CDR3 coding DNA: TGTGCCAGCAGCTACGGGGTTGGACTAGGATCCTACGAGCAGTACTTC.

The CDR3 nucleotides read TGTGCCAGCAGCCCCCTTCGGCCCACCCCAAGTGGCTACACCTTC. As protein: CASSPLRPTPSGYTF. This rearrangement joins TRBV14 to TRBJ1-2; D gene unclear. CDR1 and CDR2 from the germline V gene are SGHDN and FVKESK. Trimming took off 4 bases at V and 7 bases at J, with 19 bases between the two ends. The CDR3 loop spans 15 amino acids.

The chain has TRBV9 and TRBJ1-2; 10 bases are a match to TRBD1. The length of the CDR3 is 13 residues. With V trimmed by 6 bases and J by 8 bases, 7 bases remained unmatched. Germline lookup yields CDR1 SGDLS and CDR2 YYNGEE. CDR3 DNA: TGTGCCAGCAACCGGGACAGGGGTGGAGGCTACACCTTC. The encoded protein is CASNRDRGGGYTF.

The V and J genes are TRBV10-3 and TRBJ1-5; 7 bases fit TRBD1. The CDR3 contains 15 residues. V lost 4 bases and J lost 7; bases outside the gene matches: 10. CDR1 ENHRY and CDR2 SYGVKD come from the germline V gene. CDR3 nucleotide sequence: TGTGCCATCAGTGTCCACAGGGGTGAGAACCAGCCCCAGCATTTT. This encodes CAISVHRGENQPQHF.

The rearrangement links TRBV19 to TRBJ1-2, with a tentative D call TRBD1 (5 bases). The CDR3 length is 16 residues. The germline V gene has CDR1 LNHDA and CDR2 SQIVND (reference sequence). Deletions cut 0 bases from V and 4 bases from J, with 15 bases between. The CDR3 bases are TGTGCCAGTAGTATAGAAGGGGCCGGCGGCGGCTATGGCTACACCTTC. Its translation: CASSIEGAGGGYGYTF.

This clone showed up just a few times. The chain links TRBV7-8 to TRBJ2-5; 13 nucleotides line up with TRBD2. V shed 5 bases and J 2 bases; nucleotides not matched to a gene: 8. This CDR3 region has 17 residues. Germline V CDR1 and CDR2: SGHVS, FQNEAQ. CDR3 coding DNA: TGTGCCAGCAGCCGCGCTACTAGCGGGGGGGATCAAGAGACCCAGTACTTC. Translation: CASSRATSGGDQETQYF.

The gene calls are TRBV3-1 (or the pseudogene TRBV3-2) and TRBJ2-3; D remains ambiguous. V dropped 1 base and J dropped 3 bases, with 2 bases sitting between them. The CDR3 has 12 residues. The germline V gene has CDR1 LGHDT and CDR2 YNNKEL (reference sequence). The chain's CDR3 is CASSQGTDTQYF. CDR3 nucleotide sequence: TGTGCCAGCAGCCAAGGAACAGATACGCAGTATTTT.

The J gene is TRBJ1-6, the V gene TRBV4-3; D unclear. Deletions cut 0 bases from V and 8 bases from J, with 8 bases between. Germline CDR1 is LGHNA and CDR2 is YSLEER. The CDR3 has 14 amino acids. CDR3 in amino acids: CASSQDSRDSPLHF. DNA of the CDR3: TGCGCCAGCAGCCAAGACAGCCGCGATTCACCCCTCCACTTT.

This clone was picked up one time. The CDR3 sequence: CACSLGLGETQYF. CDR3 DNA: TGTGCCTGTTCCTTGGGACTAGGAGAGACCCAGTACTTC. The genes are TRBV27 and TRBJ2-5; 8 bases are a match to TRBD2. This CDR3 has 13 residues. Per germline, CDR1 MNHEY and CDR2 SMNVEV (reference sequence). V lost 11 bases and J lost 4; bases outside the gene matches: 9.

The V call is TRBV27, the J call TRBJ2-5; TRBD1 matches 9 bases. The CDR3 is 16 amino acids. Trimming took 5 bases from V and 9 from J; bases not matched to a gene: 16. Per the germline V gene, CDR1 is MNHEY and CDR2 is SMNVEV (reference sequence). As DNA, the CDR3 is TGTGCCAGCAGTCCCATCCAGGGGACAGGGCATATGGCCCAGTACTTC. Its protein product is CASSPIQGTGHMAQYF.

This rearrangement joins TRBV4-2 to TRBJ1-5, with no clear D. Germline CDR1 LGHNA, CDR2 YNFKEQ. The CDR3 is 20 amino acids. V lost 3 bases and J 0 bases, leaving 24 bases between the germline ends. CDR3 nucleotides: TGTGCCAGCAGCCAGGGGTCAAAAGACAATGTCCTTTATAGCAATCAGCCCCAGCATTTT. Residues: CASSQGSKDNVLYSNQPQHF.

The chain employs TRBV10-2 and TRBJ1-5; D unresolved. CDR1 is WSHSY, CDR2 SAAADI, per germline. V was cut by 3 bases and J by 1 base, with 16 bases left in between. The CDR3 is made up of 17 amino acids. This chain's CDR3 is CASSEGWEGLSNQPQHF. In nucleotides, the CDR3 is TGCGCCAGCAGTGAAGGGTGGGAAGGGTTGAGCAATCAGCCCCAGCATTTT.

About this clone: One end of the junction fails to match germline, which may point to a read error. The chain couples TRBV23-1 to TRBJ1-3; a possible D gene is TRBD1 (5 bases). TRBV23-1 has ORF status, its function being uncertain. The CDR3 is made up of 12 amino acids. The CDR3 DNA is TGCGCCAGCAGTAACCCCCCCGGGGGATTACATTTT. Amino acid sequence: CASSNPPGGLHF.

CDR3 loop: CASSFGQLYGYTF. The CDR3 DNA sequence: TGTGCCAGCAGTTTCGGTCAGCTCTATGGCTACACCTTC. J is TRBJ1-2 and V is TRBV12-3 or TRBV12-4; the D is unclear. Trimming left V 3 bases short and J 4 bases short, with 9 bases between. CDR3 length: 13 amino acids.

The V and J genes are TRBV21-1 and TRBJ2-3. TRBV21-1 counts as a pseudogene. The CDR3 totals 14 residues. CDR3 sequence reads: CASSNPKDTDTQYF. The CDR3 nucleotides are TGTGCCAGCAGCAACCCGAAGGACACAGATACGCAGTATTTT.

This chain links TRBV27 with TRBJ1-1, with D unresolved. CDR3 length: 14 amino acids. Looked up from germline, CDR1 is MNHEY and CDR2 is SMNVEV (reference sequence). Trimming pared 0 bases from V and 2 bases from J, leaving 7 bases between. CDR3 in DNA: TGTGCCAGCAGTTTATCGCTGAAAAACACTGAAGCTTTCTTT. This gives the protein CASSLSLKNTEAFF.

This clone has a handful of counts. This chain joins TRBV6-5 and TRBJ1-5; 9 bases match TRBD1. Trimming took 5 bases from V and 5 from J; bases not matched to a gene: 7. The germline CDR1 and CDR2 sequences are MNHEY and SVGAGI. This CDR3 has 15 residues. The CDR3 is CASSQQGAGDQPQHF. The CDR3 DNA is TGTGCCAGCAGTCAACAGGGGGCAGGAGATCAGCCCCAGCATTTT.

The chain combines TRBV4-1 with TRBJ1-6, with D hard to call. The CDR3 loop spans 17 amino acids. The germline V gene encodes CDR1 MGHRA and CDR2 YSYEKL. Deletions cut 0 bases from V and 7 bases from J, with 16 bases between. This CDR3 reads CASSQDRRRERNSPLHF. The CDR3 nucleotides read TGCGCCAGCAGCCAAGATAGGAGGAGGGAGCGGAATTCACCCCTCCACTTT.

The rearrangement joins TRBV29-1 to TRBJ2-2, with a tentative D call TRBD2 (6 bases). This CDR3 spans 15 amino acids. Germline values: CDR1 SQVTM, CDR2 ANQGSEA. V was clipped by 4 bases and J by 6 bases, with 18 bases between them. The CDR3 region has the DNA TGCAGCGTTGCGACCCCTTTCGGGGAGGCCGGGGAGCTGTTTTTT. Amino acids: CSVATPFGEAGELFF.

This sequence joins TRBV24-1 and TRBJ2-3; D may match TRBD1 or TRBD2 (5 bases each). CDR3 length equals 13 residues. Germline CDR1 and CDR2: KGHDR and SFDVKD. V was cut by 10 bases and J by 0 bases, with 10 bases left in between. Here the CDR3 DNA reads TGTGCCACACGGGACGTTAGCACAGATACGCAGTATTTT. This sequence encodes CATRDVSTDTQYF.

V usage is TRBV24-1 and J usage is TRBJ2-5; D is uncertain. Between the trimmed V and J ends, which lost 1 base and 5 bases, there was a span of 4 bases. The CDR3 extends over 12 amino acids. From germline, CDR1 is KGHDR and CDR2 SFDVKD. CDR3 region: CATSDFGETQYF. The CDR3 nucleotides are TGTGCCACCAGTGATTTCGGGGAGACCCAGTACTTC.

The J gene is TRBJ2-4, the V gene TRBV7-3; D is unclear. This CDR3 is 16 amino acids long. CDR1 is SGHTA, CDR2 FQGTGA, per germline. V lost 5 bases and J 0 bases, leaving 14 bases between the germline ends. Written as DNA, the CDR3 is TGTGCCAGCAGCCCGAGTGCCAATCTAGCCAAAAACATTCAGTACTTC. Its translation is CASSPSANLAKNIQYF. The full variable domain, completed using reference TRBV7-3 and TRBJ2-4, is GAGVSQTPSNKVTEKGKYVELRCDPISGHTALYWYRQSLGQGPEFLIYFQGTGAADDSGLPNDRFFAVRPEGSVSTLKIQRTERGDSAVYLCASSPSANLAKNIQYFGAGTRLSVL.

This clone appeared once. The gene calls are TRBV6-5 and TRBJ2-2; 8 bases are a match to TRBD1. The CDR3 has 16 residues. With V trimmed by 0 bases and J by 3 bases, 3 bases remained unmatched. CDR1 MNHEY and CDR2 SVGAGI come from the germline V gene. As DNA, the CDR3 is TGTGCCAGCAGTTACTCGACAGGGGAATACACCGGGGAGCTGTTTTTT. It yields the protein CASSYSTGEYTGELFF.